Each of the 6 T cell receptor beta chains below was sequenced from the same sample in a study of OX40 agonist ivuxolimab in advanced cancers. The library was made by the immunoSEQ multiplex PCR assay. TCRdb limited this immuneACCESS table to in-frame rearrangements with V and J called. A share of clones is missing; checked studies link under half to unresolved V genes, and the rest is unexplained. Across this sample there are 82,000 or so clones, with approximately 85% seen only once. 2% to 3% of the sample is taken by the ten largest. Specimen: CD4+ or CD8+ T cells sorted from blood, collected in a trial of the OX40 agonist ivuxolimab. The receptors stem from an adult with an advanced solid tumor such as melanoma, head and neck, liver or kidney cancer.

This clone appeared a single time. The chain recombines TRBV7-8 with TRBJ1-5; D remains ambiguous. V was clipped by 5 bases and J by 2 bases, with 19 bases between them. CDR1 and CDR2 (germline): SGHVS, FQNEAQ. The CDR3 sequence is 17 residues long. The CDR3 coding sequence is TGTGCCAGCAGCAATCCGGGAGCAAAGGAAGGCAATCAGCCCCAGCATTTT. Translating it yields CASSNPGAKEGNQPQHF.

Only a few counts were recorded for this clone. The CDR3 bases are TGTGCCAGCAGTGGGACAGGGGGAATCAATCAGCCCCAGCATTTT. Protein: CASSGTGGINQPQHF. This rearrangement joins TRBV27 to TRBJ1-5; 11 bases align to TRBD1. V shed 5 bases, J shed 3 bases, and the junction held 3 bases outside the gene matches. CDR3 size: 15 residues. CDR1 and CDR2 (germline): MNHEY, SMNVEV (reference sequence).

The chain employs TRBV6-6 and TRBJ2-2; TRBD1 aligns across 11 bases. V lost 3 bases to trimming and J lost 5 bases; unmatched junction nucleotides: 5. This CDR3 spans 16 amino acids. Looked up from germline, CDR1 is MNHNY and CDR2 is SVGAGI (reference sequence). The DNA of the CDR3 is TGTGCCAGCAGTTATCCCGGGACAGGGGGTACCGGGGAGCTGTTTTTT. It specifies CASSYPGTGGTGELFF.

The rearrangement links TRBV5-1 to TRBJ1-5; 10 bases are a match to TRBD1. With 5 bases clipped from V and 0 bases from J, the junction kept 5 bases outside the gene matches. The CDR3 spans 16 residues. CDR1 and CDR2 from the germline V gene are SGHRS and YFSETQ. CDR3 amino acids: CASRPGTGVSNQPQHF. CDR3 DNA sequence: TGCGCCAGCAGACCTGGGACAGGGGTTAGCAATCAGCCCCAGCATTTT.

This clone has a single count. The rearrangement joins TRBV7-6 to TRBJ2-2; D tentatively fits TRBD1 or TRBD2 (6 bases each). Trimming shortened V by 1 base and J by 4 bases, and 19 bases separated the two germline ends. This CDR3 is 18 amino acids long. The V gene's germline CDR1 is SGHVS and CDR2 FNYEAQ. The CDR3 loop reads CASSLVPGGSRGTGELFF. In nucleotides, the CDR3 is TGTGCCAGCAGCTTAGTCCCCGGGGGCTCGCGGGGCACCGGGGAGCTGTTTTTT.

The chain links TRBV7-3 to TRBJ1-1; no definite D call. V was cut by 4 bases and J by 0 bases, with 6 bases left in between. Germline V CDR1 and CDR2: SGHTA, FQGTGA. This CDR3 comprises 13 residues. The DNA for the CDR3 is TGTGCCAGCAGCTCCTCATTGAACACTGAAGCTTTCTTT. It yields the protein CASSSSLNTEAFF. The variable domain in full, completed from reference TRBV7-3 and TRBJ1-1, reads GAGVSQTPSNKVTEKGKYVELRCDPISGHTALYWYRQSLGQGPEFLIYFQGTGAADDSGLPNDRFFAVRPEGSVSTLKIQRTERGDSAVYLCASSSSLNTEAFFGQGTRLTVV.